The next 18 T cell receptor beta chains were all read from a single sample in a study of shared clonotypes between healthy human individuals. The repertoire was sequenced with immunoSEQ multiplex PCR; TCRdb's copy has only in-frame clones and lacks some. There are 1.5 million to 1.9 million clones in the sample; around 98% occur only once, and about 0.4% lies in the top ten. The sample comprised naive CD4+ T cells sorted from blood. Subset indicated: CD45RA+ positively selected. The origin of the receptors is a man aged 30 to 39 in good health.

This clone was seen once. This chain links TRBV21-1 with TRBJ2-5. TRBV21-1 is a pseudogene segment. The CDR3 extends over 14 amino acids. CDR3 in DNA: TGTGCCAGCAGCAAAGAGGGACCGAGGGAGACCCAGTACTTC. Its translation is CASSKEGPRETQYF.

The gene calls are TRBV18 and TRBJ1-5; perhaps TRBD1 as D (5 bases). This CDR3 has 15 residues. V was cut by 3 bases and J by 1 base, with 10 bases left in between. The germline gives CDR1 KGHSH, CDR2 LQKENI. The DNA for the CDR3 is TGTGCCAGCTCACCGACAGACGGGAGCAATCAGCCCCAGCATTTT. Translated, it gives CASSPTDGSNQPQHF.

Comment on this clone: This sample includes further DNA sequences coding for the same CDR3. The rearrangement uses TRBV28 and TRBJ1-2; D not resolved. The germline V gene encodes CDR1 MDHEN and CDR2 SYDVKM. V was cut by 3 bases and J by 5 bases, with 10 bases left in between. The CDR3 consists of 13 residues. The CDR3 spells CASSFSGRYGYTF. CDR3 in DNA: TGTGCCAGCAGTTTCTCAGGAAGATATGGCTACACCTTC.

The chain employs TRBV10-1 and TRBJ1-3; the D is unclear. The V and J ends lost 3 bases and 0 bases respectively, with 9 bases between them. CDR3 size: 15 residues. Per germline, CDR1 WNHNN and CDR2 SYGVQD (reference sequence). The DNA of the CDR3 is TGCGCCAGCAGTGAAGGGTCGATCTCTGGAAACACCATATATTTT. This sequence encodes CASSEGSISGNTIYF.

This clone has just one count. The chain has TRBV14 and TRBJ1-2; D ambiguous. Trimming left V 1 base short and J 9 bases short, with 12 bases between. Germline CDR1 and CDR2: SGHDN and FVKESK. This CDR3 has 13 amino acids. Written as DNA, the CDR3 is TGTGCCAGCAGCCAAGGTCGACGAGGGAGCTACACCTTC. This sequence encodes CASSQGRRGSYTF.

In nucleotides, the CDR3 is TGTGCCAGCAGCCCAAGAACGGACAGGGGGCATGGCTACACCTTC. Its translation: CASSPRTDRGHGYTF. This chain joins TRBV9 and TRBJ1-2, with 11 nucleotides matching TRBD1. CDR3 length equals 15 residues. Losses at the gene ends were 4 bases for V and 6 bases for J; bases not matched to a gene: 8. From germline, CDR1 is SGDLS and CDR2 YYNGEE.

V and J are TRBV29-1 and TRBJ1-2; the D is unclear. V was clipped by 5 bases and J by 4 bases, with 8 bases between them. Germline V gives CDR1 SQVTM, CDR2 ANQGSEA. The CDR3 runs to 11 residues. The CDR3 bases are TGCAGCGTTTCAGGTCCCTATGGCTACACCTTC. As protein: CSVSGPYGYTF.

This clone turned up a few times. The chain links TRBV7-9 to TRBJ2-3, with D unclear. Germline lookup yields CDR1 SEHNR and CDR2 FQNEAQ (reference sequence). The CDR3 extends over 13 amino acids. The V gene lost 6 bases and the J gene lost 0 bases, with 7 bases spanning the gap. The CDR3 DNA reads as TGTGCCAGCAGTCCTTACAGCACAGATACGCAGTATTTT. Translated: CASSPYSTDTQYF.

The rearrangement links TRBV28 to TRBJ2-7; D not resolved. The CDR3 contains 15 residues. Trimming took 7 bases from V and 6 from J, leaving 22 bases between them. The germline gives CDR1 MDHEN, CDR2 SYDVKM. As DNA, the CDR3 is TGTGCCAGCACCCTTACCCCCGGTGTAAGGGTCGAGCAGTACTTC. It is translated as CASTLTPGVRVEQYF. The entire variable domain, with the rest obtained from reference TRBV28 and TRBJ2-7, is as follows: DVKVTQSSRYLVKRTGEKVFLECVQDMDHENMFWYRQDPGLGLRLIYFSYDVKMKEKGDIPEGYSVSREKKERFSLILESASTNQTSMYLCASTLTPGVRVEQYFGPGTRLTVT.

The chain employs TRBV7-9 and TRBJ2-7, with 7 bases lining up with TRBD2. Looked up from germline, CDR1 is SEHNR and CDR2 is FQNEAQ (reference sequence). Trimming removed 5 bases from V and 2 bases from J; junction bases left unmatched: 9. This CDR3 is 15 amino acids long. DNA for the CDR3: TGTGCCAGCAGCCCTAGCGGACGAGGGGCCTACGAGCAGTACTTC. Encoded protein: CASSPSGRGAYEQYF.

Concerning this clone: Germline and junction disagree at one end, which may indicate a read error. V gene TRBV4-3 combines with J gene TRBJ2-7, with a weak D call TRBD1 (6 bases). Germline V gives CDR1 LGHNA, CDR2 YSLEER. The CDR3 loop spans 13 amino acids. The CDR3 is CASSQPHRVGSRF. As DNA, the CDR3 is TGCGCCAGCAGCCAACCGCACAGGGTGGGGAGCAGGTTC.

The genes are TRBV18 and TRBJ2-5; the D gene is possibly TRBD1 (5 bases). Trimming left V 5 bases short and J 2 bases short, with 12 bases between. The CDR3 is 14 amino acids. The V gene's germline CDR1 is KGHSH and CDR2 LQKENI. In nucleotides, the CDR3 is TGTGCCAGCTCATCTCCAGGGCGGCAAGAGACCCAGTACTTC. This sequence encodes CASSSPGRQETQYF.

The V gene is TRBV9, the J gene TRBJ2-3, with D perhaps TRBD1 (5 bases). Trimming left V 4 bases short and J 0 bases short, with 30 bases between. Germline assignment: CDR1 SGDLS and CDR2 YYNGEE. CDR3 length equals 21 residues. CDR3 in amino acids: CASSFTPPGMYGHSSTDTQYF. CDR3 nucleotide sequence: TGTGCCAGCAGCTTCACCCCTCCAGGGATGTACGGACACAGTAGCACAGATACGCAGTATTTT.

The V gene is TRBV9, the J gene TRBJ2-3; D may match TRBD1 or TRBD2 (7 bases each). V lost 3 bases, J lost 4 bases, and 18 bases lay in between. Germline loops: CDR1 SGDLS, CDR2 YYNGEE. CDR3 length: 16 residues. As DNA, the CDR3 is TGTGCCAGCAGCGCCCAGGGGGGGGAGTGGGCAGATACGCAGTATTTT. Translating it yields CASSAQGGEWADTQYF.

This clone came up once. The genes are TRBV7-9 and TRBJ1-1, with D hard to call. The ends were cut back, 2 bases at V and 5 bases at J, with 9 bases in the middle. CDR1 and CDR2 from the germline V gene are SEHNR and FQNEAQ (reference sequence). The CDR3 is 13 amino acids. CDR3 sequence: CASSLTERTEAFF. CDR3 bases: TGTGCCAGCAGCTTAACTGAGCGGACTGAAGCTTTCTTT.

The rearrangement links TRBV10-3 to TRBJ1-1; 9 nucleotides agree with TRBD1. The CDR3 spans 15 residues. Germline values: CDR1 ENHRY, CDR2 SYGVKD. V lost 6 bases, J lost 1 base, and 6 bases stayed unmatched. CDR3: CAIRPGQGSNTEAFF. In nucleotides, the CDR3 is TGTGCCATCAGACCGGGACAGGGCTCGAACACTGAAGCTTTCTTT.

This rearrangement joins TRBV5-1 to TRBJ2-2; 12 positions agree with TRBD2. The germline V gene has CDR1 SGHRS and CDR2 YFSETQ. The CDR3 covers 16 residues. The J segment lost 0 bases and the V segment lost 5 bases, leaving 2 bases of the junction unmatched. In nucleotides, the CDR3 is TGCGCCAGCAGTGGACTAGCGGGAACGAACACCGGGGAGCTGTTTTTT. This sequence encodes CASSGLAGTNTGELFF.

This rearrangement joins TRBV5-4 to TRBJ2-7; D not certain. The CDR3 is made up of 15 amino acids. Trimming cost V 1 base and J 0 bases, with 11 bases left between them. The germline V gene has CDR1 SGHNT and CDR2 YYREEE (reference sequence). As DNA, the CDR3 is TGTGCCAGCAGCTTGTCTTCCTCTAGCTCCTACGAGCAGTACTTC. This sequence encodes CASSLSSSSSYEQYF.